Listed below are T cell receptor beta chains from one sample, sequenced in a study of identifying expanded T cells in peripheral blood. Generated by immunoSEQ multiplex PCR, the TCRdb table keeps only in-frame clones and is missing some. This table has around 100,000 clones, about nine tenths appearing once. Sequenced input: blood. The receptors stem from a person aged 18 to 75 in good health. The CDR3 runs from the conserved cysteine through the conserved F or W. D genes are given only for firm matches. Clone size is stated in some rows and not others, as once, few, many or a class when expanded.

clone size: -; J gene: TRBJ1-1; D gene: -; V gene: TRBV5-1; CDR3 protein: CASSLAGDYTEAFF; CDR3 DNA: TGCGCCAGCAGCTTGGCCGGGGACTACACTGAAGCTTTCTTT
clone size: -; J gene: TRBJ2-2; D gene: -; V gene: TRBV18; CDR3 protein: CASLRGNWNTGELFF; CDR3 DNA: TGTGCCAGCTTACGGGGGAATTGGAACACCGGGGAGCTGTTTTTT
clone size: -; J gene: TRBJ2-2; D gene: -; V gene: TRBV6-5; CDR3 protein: CASSSQGSTGELFF; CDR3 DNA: TGTGCCAGCAGTTCCCAGGGGAGCACCGGGGAGCTGTTTTTT
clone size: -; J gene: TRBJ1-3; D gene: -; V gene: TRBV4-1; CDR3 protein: CASGRTGGGYGNTIYF; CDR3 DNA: TGCGCCAGCGGGCGAACCGGGGGGGGTTATGGAAACACCATATATTTT
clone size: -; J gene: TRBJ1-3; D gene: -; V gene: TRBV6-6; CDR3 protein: CASSYSISGAGNTIYF; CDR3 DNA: TGTGCCAGCAGTTACTCGATTTCCGGGGCTGGAAACACCATATATTTT
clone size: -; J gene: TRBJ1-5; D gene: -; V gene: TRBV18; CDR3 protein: CASSPPGGAGNQPQHF; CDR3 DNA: TGTGCCAGCTCACCACCGGGGGGCGCAGGCAATCAGCCCCAGCATTTT
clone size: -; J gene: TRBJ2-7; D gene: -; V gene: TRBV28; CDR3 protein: CASSSPEGGHYEQYF; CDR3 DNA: TGTGCCAGCAGTTCCCCCGAAGGCGGCCACTACGAGCAGTACTTC
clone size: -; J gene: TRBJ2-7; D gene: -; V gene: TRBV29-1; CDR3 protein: CSVATGYYEQYF; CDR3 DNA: TGCAGCGTTGCAACAGGATACTACGAGCAGTACTTC
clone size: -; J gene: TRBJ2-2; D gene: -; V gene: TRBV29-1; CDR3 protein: CSVVTQGAGELFF; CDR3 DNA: TGCAGCGTGGTGACCCAGGGTGCCGGGGAGCTGTTTTTT
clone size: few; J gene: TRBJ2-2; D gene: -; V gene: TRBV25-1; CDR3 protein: CASSEYVDTGELFF; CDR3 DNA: TGTGCCAGCAGTGAATACGTCGACACCGGGGAGCTGTTTTTT
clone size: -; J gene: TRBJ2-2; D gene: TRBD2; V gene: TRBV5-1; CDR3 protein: CASSPRLAGGTTGELFF; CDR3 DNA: TGCGCCAGCAGCCCACGACTAGCGGGGGGAACCACCGGGGAGCTGTTTTTT
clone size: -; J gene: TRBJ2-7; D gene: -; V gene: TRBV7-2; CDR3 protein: CASSLTRQEPPSEQYF; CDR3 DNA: TGTGCCAGCAGCTTAACAAGACAGGAACCACCCTCCGAGCAGTACTTC
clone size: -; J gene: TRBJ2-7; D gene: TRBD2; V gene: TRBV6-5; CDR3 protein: CASSYGGVPYEQYF; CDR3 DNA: TGTGCCAGCAGTTACGGGGGGGTGCCCTACGAGCAGTACTTC
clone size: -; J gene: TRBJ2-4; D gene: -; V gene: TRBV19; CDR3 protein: CASSIPRGAGAKNIQYF; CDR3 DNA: TGTGCCAGTAGTATCCCGAGGGGGGCGGGAGCCAAAAACATTCAGTACTTC
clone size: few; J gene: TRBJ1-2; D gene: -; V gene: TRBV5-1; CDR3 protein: CASSLEGGQVDGYTF; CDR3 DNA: TGCGCCAGCAGCTTGGAAGGGGGGCAGGTTGACGGCTACACCTTC
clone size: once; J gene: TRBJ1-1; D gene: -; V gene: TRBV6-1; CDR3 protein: CASSEGQASLEAFF; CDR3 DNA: TGTGCCAGCAGTGAAGGACAGGCCTCACTCGAAGCTTTCTTT
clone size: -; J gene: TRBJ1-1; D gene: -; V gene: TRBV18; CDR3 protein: CASSPPQVVNTEAFF; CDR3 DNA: TGTGCCAGCTCACCGCCTCAGGTTGTAAACACTGAAGCTTTCTTT